The present T cell receptor (beta chain) was sequenced within a study of OX40 agonist ivuxolimab in advanced cancers. Study-wide findings and caveats: Researchers did not determine the expanded peripheral T cells' antigen specificity.

This table comes from immunoSEQ multiplex PCR, and its TCRdb copy is limited to in-frame clones, with some not included. The top ten clones hold more than 15% of a sample with approximately 71,000 clones, approximately 94% of them seen once. The trim removed 3 bases at V and 3 bases at J, leaving 4 bases unmatched. CDR1 and CDR2 (germline): MNHEY, SMNVEV (reference sequence). The CDR3 sequence is 14 residues long. Concerning this clone itself: Its antigen remains unidentified.

The material was CD4+ or CD8+ T cells sorted from blood, obtained in a trial of the OX40 agonist ivuxolimab. The sequence was collected from an adult with an advanced solid tumor such as melanoma, head and neck, liver or kidney cancer. The gene calls are TRBV27 and TRBJ2-7, with 8 bases that match TRBD2. In nucleotides, the CDR3 is TGTGCCAGCAGTTTCCGCGGGACTAGCTACGAGCAGTACTTC. Residues: CASSFRGTSYEQYF.